The next 20 T cell receptor beta chains were all read from a single sample in a study of T cell responses to AZD1222 COVID-19 vaccine. Clones were sequenced by immunoSEQ multiplex PCR, and TCRdb holds only the in-frame ones, with some missing. The table includes about 150,000 clones, 91% detected once. The specimen was peripheral blood, collected on day 0 of AZD1222 vaccination. The receptors originated from an adult in good health.

The chain has TRBV27 and TRBJ1-4, with D hard to call. V shed 1 base and J shed 6 bases, with 15 bases lying between them. Per germline, CDR1 MNHEY and CDR2 SMNVEV (reference sequence). The CDR3 is 16 amino acids. DNA for the CDR3: TGTGCCAGCAGTTTATGGGCAGCCCGAAACCATGAAAAACTGTTTTTT. Protein sequence: CASSLWAARNHEKLFF.

The chain carries TRBV12-3 or TRBV12-4 and TRBJ1-1; maybe TRBD1 (5 bases). The V gene lost 11 bases and the J gene lost 1 base, with 14 bases spanning the gap. The CDR3 runs to 13 residues. CDR3 sequence: CAAGGVANTEAFF. DNA for the CDR3: TGTGCCGCTGGGGGGGTAGCGAACACTGAAGCTTTCTTT.

The chain carries TRBV3-1 (or the pseudogene TRBV3-2) and TRBJ1-2; 9 nucleotides line up with TRBD1. Germline CDR1 LGHDT, CDR2 YNNKEL (reference sequence). The CDR3 extends over 14 amino acids. J was trimmed by 8 bases and V by 6 bases; bases with no gene match: 10. The DNA for the CDR3 is TGTGCCAGCAGTTTCACAGGGACAGGGAGCGGCTACACCTTC. Translated, it gives CASSFTGTGSGYTF.

The rearrangement uses TRBV24-1 and TRBJ2-3; 10 nucleotides agree with TRBD2. This CDR3 is 15 amino acids long. The germline V gene encodes CDR1 KGHDR and CDR2 SFDVKD. V was pared by 5 bases and J by 8 bases, with 9 bases of the junction left unmatched. The CDR3 coding sequence is TGTGCCACCAGTGCTAGCGGGAGCGGTAGAGGTACGCAGTATTTT. Translating it yields CATSASGSGRGTQYF.

The V gene is TRBV9, the J gene TRBJ2-5; D possibly corresponds to TRBD1 (5 bases). V dropped 3 bases and J dropped 0 bases, with 12 bases sitting between them. In germline, CDR1 is SGDLS, CDR2 YYNGEE. The length of the CDR3 is 15 residues. The CDR3 protein is CASSEGRLYQETQYF. Written as DNA, the CDR3 is TGTGCCAGCAGCGAGGGGCGGTTATACCAAGAGACCCAGTACTTC.

This chain uses TRBV15 with TRBJ2-1, with TRBD1 matching over 11 bases. This CDR3 contains 18 residues. CDR1 is LNHNV and CDR2 is YYDKDF in the germline V gene (reference sequence). V shed 2 bases and J 8 bases; nucleotides not matched to a gene: 14. In DNA, the CDR3 is TGTGCCACCAGCAGACCTACATCCGGGACAGGGGGTTCGGATGAGCAGTTCTTC. It translates to CATSRPTSGTGGSDEQFF.

This clone was observed a handful of times. The chain carries TRBV29-1 and TRBJ2-2; TRBD1 matches 11 bases. Per germline, CDR1 SQVTM and CDR2 ANQGSEA. Trimming at V came to 7 bases and at J to 7 bases, leaving 11 bases not matched to a gene. The CDR3 runs to 15 residues. Here the CDR3 DNA reads TGCAGCGCCGGAGGACAGGGGGCTCGTGTCGGGGAGCTGTTTTTT. Its translation: CSAGGQGARVGELFF.

This clone was detected only once. The genes are TRBV28 and TRBJ2-1, with TRBD2 matching 10 bases. V gave up 5 bases and J gave up 8 bases; unmatched junction bases: 12. This CDR3 has 16 amino acids. Germline V gene data show CDR1 as MDHEN and CDR2 as SYDVKM. The CDR3 reads CASSTIRASGSDEQFF. Here the CDR3 DNA reads TGTGCCAGCAGTACGATCAGGGCTAGCGGGAGTGATGAGCAGTTCTTC.

The V and J genes are TRBV5-1 and TRBJ2-7, with 8 bases lining up with TRBD2. CDR3 length: 15 amino acids. Germline CDR1 reads SGHRS; CDR2 reads YFSETQ. Trimming removed 0 bases from V and 2 bases from J; junction bases left unmatched: 4. The CDR3 DNA is TGCGCCAGCAGCTTGGGGCAAGCGGGAGCCTACGAGCAGTACTTC. This sequence encodes CASSLGQAGAYEQYF.

The chain recombines TRBV7-9 with TRBJ2-3, with 8 nucleotides matching TRBD1. The junction had 7 bases not matched to a gene; V was cut back by 5 bases and J by 3 bases. Germline-derived CDR1 and CDR2 are SEHNR and FQNEAQ (reference sequence). The CDR3 contains 15 residues. CDR3 amino acids: CASSLNRGETDTQYF. The CDR3 DNA reads as TGTGCCAGCAGCCTGAACAGGGGGGAGACAGATACGCAGTATTTT. Together with reference TRBV7-9 and TRBJ2-3, the CDR3 gives the full variable domain: DTGVSQNPRHKITKRGQNVTFRCDPISEHNRLYWYRQTLGQGPEFLTYFQNEAQLEKSRLLSDRFSAERPKGSFSTLEIQRTEQGDSAMYLCASSLNRGETDTQYFGPGTRLTVL.

The CDR3 DNA reads as TGTGTCGCCGCCGAGCAGGGGAACGTTAACACTGAAGCTTTCTTT. Translating it yields CVAAEQGNVNTEAFF. This chain links TRBV28 with TRBJ1-1; D is perhaps TRBD1 (6 bases). Per the germline V gene, CDR1 is MDHEN and CDR2 is SYDVKM. The CDR3 contains 15 residues.

The chain recombines TRBV2 with TRBJ2-6; D gene uncertain. V was shortened by 5 bases and J by 1 base, with 9 bases between the two germline ends. Germline V CDR1 and CDR2: SNHLY, FYNNEI. The CDR3 covers 15 residues. The CDR3 loop is CASSTIPSGANVLTF. The CDR3 DNA reads TGTGCCAGCAGTACAATACCTTCTGGGGCCAACGTCCTGACTTTC.

The genes are TRBV3-1 (or the pseudogene TRBV3-2) and TRBJ1-5, with TRBD1 matching 9 bases. The length of the CDR3 is 15 residues. Germline V lookup: CDR1 LGHDT, CDR2 YNNKEL (reference sequence). The ends lost 1 base at V and 6 bases at J; junction bases unmatched: 4. The CDR3 nucleotides read TGTGCCAGCAGCCAAGGGGACAGGGCTATTCAGCCCCAGCATTTT. Translated: CASSQGDRAIQPQHF.

The genes are TRBV5-1 and TRBJ2-2; no definite D call. The length of the CDR3 is 15 residues. Germline loops: CDR1 SGHRS, CDR2 YFSETQ. Trimming removed 0 bases from V and 0 bases from J, with 6 bases in between. The CDR3 DNA follows: TGCGCCAGCAGCTTGGATCCGGCGAACACCGGGGAGCTGTTTTTT. Its protein product is CASSLDPANTGELFF.

The chain couples TRBV27 to TRBJ2-7; TRBD2 agrees at 8 bases. CDR1 MNHEY and CDR2 SMNVEV come from the germline V gene (reference sequence). The CDR3 contains 16 residues. The junction had 11 bases not matched to a gene; V was cut back by 2 bases and J by 5 bases. The CDR3 DNA sequence: TGTGCCAGCAGTTTACTCGACCCGGGGGGGATAAACGAGCAGTACTTC. The encoded protein is CASSLLDPGGINEQYF.

J is TRBJ2-5 and V is TRBV2; D may be TRBD2 (6 bases). CDR3 length equals 12 residues. CDR1 is SNHLY, CDR2 FYNNEI, per germline. V lost 8 bases to trimming and J lost 9 bases, with 16 bases between them. In DNA, the CDR3 is TGTGCCAGCTTGGGGGGAGCCGAGGCCCAGTACTTC. Protein sequence: CASLGGAEAQYF.

This chain uses TRBV7-9 with TRBJ1-4; weak D call: TRBD1 (5 bases). Trimming removed 5 bases from V and 8 bases from J, with 12 bases in between. The CDR3 runs 13 residues. CDR1 SEHNR and CDR2 FQNEAQ come from the germline V gene (reference sequence). The CDR3 loop reads CASSDRQREKLFF. CDR3 nucleotide sequence: TGTGCCAGCAGCGATAGACAGAGGGAAAAACTGTTTTTT.

CDR3: CASSYGQGAVEQYF. The CDR3 DNA is TGTGCCAGCAGTTACGGGCAGGGGGCTGTCGAGCAGTACTTC. The rearrangement joins TRBV6-5 to TRBJ2-7, with 8 bases identical to TRBD1. The CDR3 is 14 amino acids. Germline V gene data show CDR1 as MNHEY and CDR2 as SVGAGI. After removal of 2 bases from V and 6 bases from J, the junction contained 6 bases not matched to a gene.

The chain combines TRBV18 with TRBJ1-3; D possibly corresponds to TRBD1 (6 bases). Germline V lookup: CDR1 KGHSH, CDR2 LQKENI. This CDR3 comprises 15 residues. V lost 3 bases to trimming and J lost 3 bases, with 12 bases between them. In DNA, the CDR3 is TGTGCCAGCTCACCCGCCAGGGGATATGGAAACACCATATATTTT. The encoded protein is CASSPARGYGNTIYF.

The rearrangement uses TRBV5-1 and TRBJ2-1; D tentatively reads TRBD1 or TRBD2 (5 bases each). Trimming cost V 2 bases and J 6 bases, with 15 bases left between them. Germline V gene data show CDR1 as SGHRS and CDR2 as YFSETQ. CDR3 size: 15 residues. This CDR3 is CASSLADIRFNEQFF. The CDR3 coding sequence is TGCGCCAGCAGCTTAGCGGACATACGTTTCAATGAGCAGTTCTTC.